This is a list of T cell receptor beta chains from one sample in a study of blood T cells in healthy people across ages. From the 5' RACE reads, TCRdb called clonotypes with MiXCR, one entry per CDR3 protein. The sample carries roughly 700,000 distinct CDR3 sequences, about 34% recorded once. Sample: blood. The receptors stem from an elderly woman in good health. Each CDR3 is given with its conserved first and last residue. The D gene is left open where the match is weak. Clone size is shown for a subset of rows, as once, few, many or a class of expanded clone.

v_call	j_call	d_call	clone_size	cdr3_aa	cdr3_nt
TRBV30	TRBJ1-4	.	.	CAWSVDATNEKLFF	TGTGCCTGGAGTGTAGACGCAACTAATGAAAAACTGTTTTTT
TRBV7-9	TRBJ2-7	.	many	CASSLGRGNYEQYF	TGTGCCAGCAGCTTAGGCAGGGGAAACTACGAGCAGTACTTC
TRBV12-3/TRBV12-4	TRBJ2-7	TRBD1	.	CASRLTGAYEQYF	TGTGCCAGCAGACTTACAGGGGCCTACGAGCAGTACTTC
TRBV12-3/TRBV12-4	TRBJ2-6	TRBD2	.	CASSLRGSGASGANVLTF	TGTGCCAGCAGTTTAAGAGGTAGCGGGGCCTCTGGGGCCAACGTCCTGACTTTC
TRBV7-9	TRBJ2-3	.	many	CASSFYRTDTQYF	TGTGCCAGCAGCTTCTATCGCACAGATACGCAGTATTTT
TRBV11-2	TRBJ2-3	.	.	CAGSQGGLDTLYF	TGTGCCGGCAGCCAGGGGGGGTTAGATACGCTGTATTTT
TRBV27	TRBJ1-6	.	few	CASSSSSNNSPLHF	TGTGCCAGCAGCTCCTCGTCCAATAATTCACCCCTCCACTTT
TRBV29-1	TRBJ2-3	.	many	CSVLVGQPTDTQYF	TGCAGCGTCTTAGTAGGACAGCCAACAGATACGCAGTATTTT
TRBV5-8	TRBJ2-1	.	.	CASSPTRFDNEQFF	TGTGCCAGCAGCCCGACTAGGTTTGACAATGAGCAGTTCTTC
TRBV5-6	TRBJ2-7	.	many	CASSLEPGRGEQYF	TGTGCCAGCAGCTTGGAGCCCGGGCGCGGCGAGCAGTACTTC
TRBV20-1	TRBJ1-2	TRBD1	many	CSARPYRDRAFYGYTF	TGCAGTGCTAGACCATACCGGGACAGGGCTTTCTATGGCTACACCTTC
TRBV30	TRBJ1-1	.	.	CAWSVARGTEAFF	TGTGCCTGGAGTGTAGCAAGGGGCACTGAAGCTTTCTTT
TRBV4-3	TRBJ2-1	TRBD2	.	CASSQDPSGGAAEQFF	TGCGCCAGCAGCCAGGACCCAAGCGGGGGGGCCGCTGAGCAGTTCTTC
TRBV3-1	TRBJ2-7	.	.	CASSQGPLSHEQYF	TGCGCCAGCAGCCAAGGTCCTCTTAGCCACGAGCAGTACTTC
TRBV4-2	TRBJ2-3	TRBD2	many	CASSQAASGGVETDTQYF	TGTGCCAGCAGCCAAGCGGCTAGCGGGGGGGTGGAAACAGATACGCAGTATTTT